These 24 T cell receptor beta chains were sequenced from one sample in a study of cytomegalovirus exposure and HLA in healthy donors. Both 60 Vbeta primers and 13 Jbeta primers went into the PCR. Produced via immunoSEQ multiplex PCR; TCRdb's table is partial and in-frame only. The sample includes 160,000 or so clones, around 73% of them seen just once. Sequenced input: PBMCs. All receptors derive from a male donor in good health and CMV-seronegative.

The genes are TRBV29-1 and TRBJ2-2; TRBD1 aligns across 12 bases. V dropped 7 bases and J dropped 4; count of bases not matched to a gene: 4. The CDR3 is 14 residues long. Germline V lookup: CDR1 SQVTM, CDR2 ANQGSEA. Written as DNA, the CDR3 is TGCAGCGGGGGACAGGGGGCAGGCACCGGGGAGCTGTTTTTT. Translation gives CSGGQGAGTGELFF.

This chain links TRBV30 with TRBJ2-1; 11 bases align to TRBD2. This CDR3 region has 14 residues. The junction had 3 bases not matched to a gene; V was cut back by 4 bases and J by 4 bases. Per germline, CDR1 GTSNPN and CDR2 SVGIG (reference sequence). Written as DNA, the CDR3 is TGTGCCTGGAATCTAGCGGGAGGATACAATGAGCAGTTCTTC. It codes for CAWNLAGGYNEQFF. The full variable domain, completed using reference TRBV30 and TRBJ2-1, is SQTIHQWPATLVQPVGSPLSLECTVEGTSNPNLYWYRQAAGRGLQLLFYSVGIGQISSEVPQNLSASRPQDRQFILSSKKLLLSDSGFYLCAWNLAGGYNEQFFGPGTRLTVL.

The chain combines TRBV7-3 with TRBJ2-3, with 9 bases identical to TRBD1. This CDR3 has 16 amino acids. In germline, CDR1 is SGHTA, CDR2 FQGTGA. V gave up 1 base and J gave up 4 bases; unmatched junction bases: 6. The CDR3 DNA reads TGTGCCAGCAGCTTAATCCCAGGACAGGGGCCAGATACGCAGTATTTT. This codes for CASSLIPGQGPDTQYF. The complete variable domain, with remaining parts taken from reference TRBV7-3 and TRBJ2-3, reads GAGVSQTPSNKVTEKGKYVELRCDPISGHTALYWYRQSLGQGPEFLIYFQGTGAADDSGLPNDRFFAVRPEGSVSTLKIQRTERGDSAVYLCASSLIPGQGPDTQYFGPGTRLTVL.

The chain links TRBV6-5 to TRBJ2-2, with 7 bases that match TRBD1. V lost 7 bases to trimming and J lost 7 bases; unmatched junction nucleotides: 6. This CDR3 is built from 13 residues. Germline assignment: CDR1 MNHEY and CDR2 SVGAGI. The CDR3 reads CASTGQVDGELFF. The CDR3 DNA sequence: TGTGCCAGCACTGGACAGGTTGACGGGGAGCTGTTTTTT.

The chain is built from TRBV11-3 and TRBJ2-1, with TRBD2 as a possible D gene (7 bases). V was shortened by 0 bases and J by 8 bases, with 17 bases between the two germline ends. Germline CDR1 SGHNT, CDR2 YENEEA. The CDR3 spans 16 residues. CDR3 sequence reads: CASSLDPGGPYDEQFF. CDR3 coding DNA: TGTGCCAGCAGCTTAGATCCGGGGGGCCCGTACGATGAGCAGTTCTTC. The whole variable domain, filled in from reference TRBV11-3 and TRBJ2-1, reads EAGVVQSPRYKIIEKKQPVAFWCNPISGHNTLYWYLQNLGQGPELLIRYENEEAVDDSQLPKDRFSAERLKGVDSTLKIQPAELGDSAVYLCASSLDPGGPYDEQFFGPGTRLTVL.

This clone was recorded once. This sequence joins TRBV18 and TRBJ1-2; 8 bases map to TRBD1. V was clipped by 6 bases and J by 13 bases; unmatched bases: 19. This CDR3 region has 15 residues. Germline CDR1 is KGHSH and CDR2 is LQKENI. Here the CDR3 DNA reads TGTGCCAGCTCCACCACAGGTCTCGGACAGGGAGCTAGCACCTTC. It encodes CASSTTGLGQGASTF. Complete variable domain (other parts from reference TRBV18 and TRBJ1-2): NAGVMQNPRHLVRRRGQEARLRCSPMKGHSHVYWYRQLPEEGLKFMVYLQKENIIDESGMPKERFSAEFPKEGPSILRIQQVVRGDSAAYFCASSTTGLGQGASTFGSGTRLTVV.

The rearrangement joins TRBV7-8 to TRBJ1-2, with D possibly being TRBD1 (5 bases). Germline CDR1 and CDR2: SGHVS and FQNEAQ. The CDR3 is 13 amino acids. V lost 5 bases and J lost 8, with 15 bases in between. The CDR3 DNA reads TGTGCCAGCAGCCCCCCGCGGGGGGACGGCTACACCTTC. This gives the protein CASSPPRGDGYTF. The entire variable domain, with the rest obtained from reference TRBV7-8 and TRBJ1-2, is as follows: GAGVSQSPRYKVAKRGQDVALRCDPISGHVSLFWYQQALGQGPEFLTYFQNEAQLDKSGLPSDRFFAERPEGSVSTLKIQRTQQEDSAVYLCASSPPRGDGYTFGSGTRLTVV.

The rearrangement links TRBV6-6 to TRBJ2-3; 8 bases are a match to TRBD2. There are 14 residues in the CDR3. J gave up 3 bases and V 4 bases, and 3 bases lay outside the gene matches. The germline V gene has CDR1 MNHNY and CDR2 SVGAGI (reference sequence). CDR3 coding DNA: TGTGCCAGCAGTTTAGCGGGGAAGACAGATACGCAGTATTTT. The encoded protein is CASSLAGKTDTQYF.

Regarding this clone: This specimen includes other DNA sequences encoding the same CDR3. V is TRBV19 and J is TRBJ2-3; D gene unclear. This CDR3 spans 12 amino acids. Germline V CDR1 and CDR2: LNHDA, SQIVND (reference sequence). Between the trimmed V and J ends, which lost 6 bases and 5 bases, there was a span of 9 bases. The DNA of the CDR3 is TGTGCCAGTAGGCTCAGTGGAGATACGCAGTATTTT. Encoded protein: CASRLSGDTQYF. Filled out from reference TRBV19 and TRBJ2-3, the complete variable domain reads DGGITQSPKYLFRKEGQNVTLSCEQNLNHDAMYWYRQDPGQGLRLIYYSQIVNDFQKGDIAEGYSVSREKKESFPLTVTSAQKNPTAFYLCASRLSGDTQYFGPGTRLTVL.

There are a few counts of this clone. CDR3 sequence: CAIRGGTPYEQYF. CDR3 coding DNA: TGTGCCATCAGGGGAGGGACTCCCTACGAGCAGTACTTC. The V and J genes are TRBV10-3 and TRBJ2-7, with 7 bases lining up with TRBD2. The CDR3 runs 13 residues. The trim removed 6 bases at V and 2 bases at J, leaving 4 bases unmatched. The V gene's germline CDR1 is ENHRY and CDR2 SYGVKD.

The chain combines TRBV2 with TRBJ2-3; weak D call: TRBD1 (6 bases). CDR1 SNHLY and CDR2 FYNNEI come from the germline V gene. The CDR3 sequence is 13 residues long. Trimming cost V 5 bases and J 3 bases, with 9 bases left between them. The CDR3: CASSPDSTDTQYF. The CDR3 DNA sequence: TGTGCCAGCAGTCCGGACAGTACAGATACGCAGTATTTT.

The chain carries TRBV28 and TRBJ2-2; D ambiguous. The CDR3 sequence is 14 residues long. The germline V gene has CDR1 MDHEN and CDR2 SYDVKM. Trimming took 2 bases from V and 6 from J, leaving 10 bases between them. In nucleotides, the CDR3 is TGTGCCAGCAGTTTACCACCTCGCGCCGGGGAGCTGTTTTTT. Its protein is CASSLPPRAGELFF.

This clone showed up just a few times. This sequence joins TRBV7-2 and TRBJ2-5, with 7 bases fitting TRBD1. The V segment lost 5 bases and the J segment 7 bases; nucleotides outside the gene matches: 13. Germline lookup yields CDR1 SGHTA and CDR2 FQGNSA. The CDR3 runs 15 residues. CDR3 in amino acids: CASSVGTDNFGTQYF. CDR3 bases: TGTGCCAGCAGCGTTGGGACAGACAATTTCGGGACCCAGTACTTC.

This clone was found once. V is TRBV2 and J is TRBJ2-1; 13 bases are a match to TRBD2. V gave up 5 bases and J gave up 1 base; unmatched junction bases: 5. The CDR3 is made up of 17 amino acids. Germline CDR1 is SNHLY and CDR2 is FYNNEI. CDR3 nucleotide sequence: TGTGCCAGCAGTCCGGGACTAGCGGGAAGATCCTACAATGAGCAGTTCTTC. Residues: CASSPGLAGRSYNEQFF.

The chain combines TRBV5-5 with TRBJ2-5, with TRBD1 identical over 9 bases. From germline, CDR1 is SGHKS and CDR2 YYEKEE (reference sequence). CDR3 length equals 13 residues. V was clipped by 2 bases and J by 5 bases; unmatched bases: 1. DNA of the CDR3: TGTGCCAGCAGCTTACAGGGGGCCGAGACCCAGTACTTC. This codes for CASSLQGAETQYF.

The chain has TRBV29-1 and TRBJ1-3; D gene uncertain. V was clipped by 4 bases and J by 3 bases, with 10 bases between them. The V gene's germline CDR1 is SQVTM and CDR2 ANQGSEA. This CDR3 has 13 residues. CDR3 nucleotides: TGCAGCGTTGTGGTCAGTCTTGGAAACACCATATATTTT. This translates into CSVVVSLGNTIYF.

The chain recombines TRBV7-8 with TRBJ2-1; D is uncertain. The CDR3 runs to 13 residues. Trimming removed 2 bases at V and 8 bases at J, with 10 bases between. Germline values: CDR1 SGHVS, CDR2 FQNEAQ. CDR3 coding DNA: TGTGCCAGCAGCTTAATGTCGGGTGATGAGCAGTTCTTC. Residues: CASSLMSGDEQFF. The whole variable domain, remainder taken from reference TRBV7-8 and TRBJ2-1, is GAGVSQSPRYKVAKRGQDVALRCDPISGHVSLFWYQQALGQGPEFLTYFQNEAQLDKSGLPSDRFFAERPEGSVSTLKIQRTQQEDSAVYLCASSLMSGDEQFFGPGTRLTVL.

V is TRBV18 and J is TRBJ2-7; weak D call: TRBD1 (8 bases). In germline, CDR1 is KGHSH, CDR2 LQKENI. The V and J ends lost 3 bases and 4 bases respectively, with 13 bases between them. The CDR3 contains 14 residues. This chain's CDR3 is CASSPNRGGYEQYF. The CDR3 DNA follows: TGTGCCAGCTCACCTAACAGGGGGGGGTACGAGCAGTACTTC.

The chain couples TRBV7-2 to TRBJ2-7, with D possibly matching TRBD2 (6 bases). This CDR3 has 14 amino acids. V was trimmed by 1 base and J by 0 bases, leaving 7 bases between them. Looked up from germline, CDR1 is SGHTA and CDR2 is FQGNSA. The CDR3 nucleotides are TGTGCCAGCAGCTTAGACGGGAGCTCCTACGAGCAGTACTTC. Translated, it gives CASSLDGSSYEQYF.

V and J are TRBV19 and TRBJ2-1; 13 bases map to TRBD2. V was pared by 5 bases and J by 8 bases, with 6 bases of the junction left unmatched. The CDR3 loop spans 15 amino acids. Per the germline V gene, CDR1 is LNHDA and CDR2 is SQIVND (reference sequence). The CDR3 is CASSPGTSGVYEQFF. In nucleotides, the CDR3 is TGTGCCAGTAGTCCAGGGACTAGCGGGGTATATGAGCAGTTCTTC.

Only a few counts were recorded for this clone. This chain links TRBV19 with TRBJ2-6; 8 bases fit TRBD2. V lost 7 bases, J lost 0 bases, and 8 bases stayed unmatched. Germline V lookup: CDR1 LNHDA, CDR2 SQIVND (reference sequence). This CDR3 is built from 17 residues. The CDR3 bases are TGTGCCAGTAATACAGCGGGAGATCCCTCTGGGGCCAACGTCCTGACTTTC. Its translation: CASNTAGDPSGANVLTF.

V is TRBV7-8 and J is TRBJ2-5; TRBD1 matches at 7 bases. CDR3 length equals 17 residues. From germline, CDR1 is SGHVS and CDR2 FQNEAQ. The J segment lost 2 bases and the V segment lost 1 base, leaving 10 bases of the junction unmatched. The CDR3 loop is CASSLERAGGGQETQYF. In nucleotides, the CDR3 is TGTGCCAGCAGCTTAGAACGGGCAGGGGGTGGACAAGAGACCCAGTACTTC. Full variable domain (rest looked up from reference TRBV7-8 and TRBJ2-5): GAGVSQSPRYKVAKRGQDVALRCDPISGHVSLFWYQQALGQGPEFLTYFQNEAQLDKSGLPSDRFFAERPEGSVSTLKIQRTQQEDSAVYLCASSLERAGGGQETQYFGPGTRLLVL.

V usage is TRBV5-1 and J usage is TRBJ1-2, with a tentative D call TRBD1 (5 bases). The germline CDR1 and CDR2 sequences are SGHRS and YFSETQ. Trimming stripped 7 bases from V and 4 bases from J, with 14 bases between. CDR3 size: 13 residues. The CDR3 DNA reads as TGCGCCAGCTCCAGAGACAGTCCCTATGGCTACACCTTC. It specifies CASSRDSPYGYTF.

V is TRBV5-4 and J is TRBJ1-2; the D gene is possibly TRBD1 (6 bases). Per the germline V gene, CDR1 is SGHNT and CDR2 is YYREEE (reference sequence). The CDR3 totals 15 residues. Trimming took 0 bases from V and 6 from J, leaving 15 bases between them. The CDR3 coding sequence is TGTGCCAGCAGCTTGGTACCAGGGGAAGAGGATGGCTACACCTTC. This gives the protein CASSLVPGEEDGYTF.